This TCR beta chain was recorded in a study of cytomegalovirus exposure and HLA in healthy donors. The PCR made use of 60 Vbeta and 13 Jbeta primers. Method: immunoSEQ multiplex PCR; TCRdb's copy keeps in-frame clones and lacks some. This table holds over 150,000 clones, over 65% found once. The sample was PBMCs. The TCR originated in a woman aged 30 to 39 in good health and CMV-seropositive.

The CDR3 coding sequence is TGTGCCAGCAGCTTAGTAGGAGGGCGGCCCCAGCATTTT. Protein: CASSLVGGRPQHF. This chain connects TRBV11-2 to TRBJ1-5; no clear D gene. CDR3 length: 13 residues. V lost 1 base and J lost 9, with 10 bases in between. CDR1 and CDR2 from the germline V gene are SGHAT and FQNNGV.